This T cell receptor (beta chain) was obtained from a study of CD8 T cells in ankylosing spondylitis. Findings and limits, study-wide: What appeared characteristic of ankylosing spondylitis blood was a TCR beta motif of fewer than ten highly homologous variants.

TCRdb reprocessed the 5' RACE reads with MiXCR, giving one entry per CDR3 protein. The sample has about 450,000 distinct CDR3 sequences, roughly 25% seen once. Concerning this clonotype itself: What it binds is unknown.

Germline-derived CDR1 and CDR2 are DFQATT and SNEGSKA (reference sequence). Between the trimmed V and J ends, which lost 7 bases and 1 base, there was a span of 8 bases. The CDR3 covers 13 residues. This receptor was obtained from a male donor with ankylosing spondylitis. The material sequenced was blood, either unsorted or a sorted T cell fraction (not recorded which). The rearrangement uses TRBV20-1 and TRBJ1-6; a possible D gene is TRBD1 (5 bases). CDR3 loop: CSVGDSYNSPLHF. The CDR3 region has the DNA TGCAGTGTGGGGGATTCCTATAATTCACCCCTCCACTTT.